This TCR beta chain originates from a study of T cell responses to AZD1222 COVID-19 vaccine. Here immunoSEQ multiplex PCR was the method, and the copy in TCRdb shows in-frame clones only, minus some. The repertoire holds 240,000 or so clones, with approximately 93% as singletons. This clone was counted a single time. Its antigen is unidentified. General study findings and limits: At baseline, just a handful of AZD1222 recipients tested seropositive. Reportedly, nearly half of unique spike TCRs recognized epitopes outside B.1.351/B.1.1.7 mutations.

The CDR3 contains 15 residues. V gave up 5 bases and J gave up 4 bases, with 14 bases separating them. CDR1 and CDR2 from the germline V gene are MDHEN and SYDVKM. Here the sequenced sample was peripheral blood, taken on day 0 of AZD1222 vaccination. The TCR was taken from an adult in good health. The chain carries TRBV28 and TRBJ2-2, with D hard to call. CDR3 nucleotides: TGTGCCAGCAGTATTATGGGGAAATTCACCGGGGAGCTGTTTTTT. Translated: CASSIMGKFTGELFF. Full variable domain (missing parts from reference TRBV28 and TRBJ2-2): DVKVTQSSRYLVKRTGEKVFLECVQDMDHENMFWYRQDPGLGLRLIYFSYDVKMKEKGDIPEGYSVSREKKERFSLILESASTNQTSMYLCASSIMGKFTGELFFGEGSRLTVL.